The 21 T cell receptor beta chains listed next were all sequenced from one sample in a study of T cells in localized non-small cell lung cancer. Profiled with immunoSEQ multiplex PCR; TCRdb holds only in-frame clones, not every one. Found here are approximately 41,000 clones, approximately 91% of them singletons; the top ten hold roughly 2.6%. Sequencing was performed on peripheral blood, taken before any cancer treatment. The receptors were gathered from a female donor older than 55 with stage I squamous cell lung carcinoma.

V is TRBV9 and J is TRBJ2-7, with D uncertain. CDR1 is SGDLS, CDR2 YYNGEE, per germline. The CDR3 loop spans 14 amino acids. Trimming left V 4 bases short and J 0 bases short, with 11 bases between. Here the CDR3 DNA reads TGTGCCAGCAGCCTAGAACACTCCTCCTACGAGCAGTACTTC. Translating gives CASSLEHSSYEQYF.

The count of this clone is one. The J gene is TRBJ2-1, the V gene TRBV6-5; 11 bases are shared with TRBD2. The CDR3 covers 14 residues. Trimming removed 5 bases from V and 6 bases from J; junction bases left unmatched: 3. CDR1 and CDR2 from the germline V gene are MNHEY and SVGAGI. The CDR3 region is CASSPGLAANEQFF. The CDR3 coding sequence is TGTGCCAGCAGTCCGGGACTAGCGGCCAATGAGCAGTTCTTC.

This chain links TRBV2 with TRBJ1-5; 9 bases map to TRBD1. Looked up from germline, CDR1 is SNHLY and CDR2 is FYNNEI. Trimming took 9 bases from V and 2 from J; bases not matched to a gene: 5. The CDR3 extends over 14 amino acids. In DNA form, the CDR3 reads TGTGCCAGTAGGGACAGGGTGGGCAATCAGCCCCAGCATTTT. Amino acid sequence: CASRDRVGNQPQHF.

The chain recombines TRBV27 with TRBJ2-7; D gene ambiguous. V lost 2 bases to trimming and J lost 4 bases, with 12 bases between them. Per germline, CDR1 MNHEY and CDR2 SMNVEV (reference sequence). The CDR3 consists of 14 residues. In nucleotides, the CDR3 is TGTGCCAGCAGTTTACGCCCGGACGGTTACGAGCAGTACTTC. This sequence encodes CASSLRPDGYEQYF.

The rearrangement links TRBV10-3 to TRBJ1-2, with 7 bases identical to TRBD1. V was pared by 5 bases and J by 0 bases, with 12 bases of the junction left unmatched. Germline assignment: CDR1 ENHRY and CDR2 SYGVKD. The CDR3 consists of 17 residues. CDR3 nucleotides: TGTGCCATCAGTATTTTGACAGGGCGGGTAACTAACTATGGCTACACCTTC. This translates into CAISILTGRVTNYGYTF.

In its sample, this clone was seen once. The J gene is TRBJ2-1, the V gene TRBV11-3; 12 bases are shared with TRBD2. The germline V gene encodes CDR1 SGHNT and CDR2 YENEEA. V shed 2 bases and J 10 bases; nucleotides not matched to a gene: 6. This CDR3 is 15 amino acids long. CDR3 residues: CASSLRLAGVEEQFF. The DNA for the CDR3 is TGTGCCAGCAGCTTAAGACTAGCGGGAGTAGAAGAGCAGTTCTTC.

V gene TRBV11-3 combines with J gene TRBJ2-1, with D tentatively TRBD1 (6 bases). Germline loops: CDR1 SGHNT, CDR2 YENEEA. Trimming shortened V by 5 bases and J by 0 bases, and 11 bases separated the two germline ends. The CDR3 spans 15 residues. This CDR3 reads CASSKGGTSYNEQFF. DNA of the CDR3: TGTGCCAGCAGCAAAGGGGGTACCTCCTACAATGAGCAGTTCTTC.

The chain is built from TRBV21-1 and TRBJ2-7; the table assigns TRBD2, which was not confirmed against the DNA. TRBV21-1 is deemed a pseudogene. The CDR3 runs to 15 residues. In DNA, the CDR3 is TGTGCCAGCAGCAATCGGGAGGGCCGTTCCTACGAGCAGTACTTC. Amino acid sequence: CASSNREGRSYEQYF.

This clone was counted between two and nine times. Its ends do not fully match the called genes, so a read error is possible. The J gene is TRBJ2-5, the V gene TRBV19, with 7 bases matching TRBD2. The length of the CDR3 is 13 residues. CDR1 and CDR2 from the germline V gene are LNHDA and SQIVND (reference sequence). CDR3 sequence (DNA): TGTGCCAGTGCAACTAGCGACCAGGAGACCCAGTACTTC. Protein sequence: CASATSDQETQYF.

V gene TRBV7-2 combines with J gene TRBJ2-1; TRBD2 matches at 15 bases. V gave up 6 bases and J gave up 3 bases; unmatched junction bases: 9. The CDR3 loop spans 18 amino acids. In germline, CDR1 is SGHTA, CDR2 FQGNSA. CDR3 coding DNA: TGTGCCAGCAGTTTCCCGGGACTAGCGGGAGGCGGCTACAATGAGCAGTTCTTC. Translation gives CASSFPGLAGGGYNEQFF. The variable domain in full, completed from reference TRBV7-2 and TRBJ2-1, reads GAGVSQSPSNKVTEKGKDVELRCDPISGHTALYWYRQSLGQGLEFLIYFQGNSAPDKSGLPSDRFSAERTGGSVSTLTIQRTQQEDSAVYLCASSFPGLAGGGYNEQFFGPGTRLTVL.

This chain joins TRBV9 and TRBJ2-1, with a weak D call TRBD1 (5 bases). Germline assignment: CDR1 SGDLS and CDR2 YYNGEE. CDR3 length: 13 residues. V lost 3 bases to trimming and J lost 11 bases, with 15 bases between them. CDR3 nucleotides: TGTGCCAGCAGCGCCCAGGGCCTTGGACAGCAGTTCTTC. Protein product: CASSAQGLGQQFF.

This sequence joins TRBV5-8 and TRBJ2-7; D ambiguous. V dropped 4 bases and J dropped 1 base, with 15 bases sitting between them. This CDR3 contains 15 residues. Germline V CDR1 and CDR2: SGHTS, YDEGEE. The CDR3 is CASSPYARPSYEQYF. The CDR3 DNA follows: TGTGCCAGCAGCCCCTACGCCAGGCCATCCTACGAGCAGTACTTC. The variable domain in full, completed from reference TRBV5-8 and TRBJ2-7, reads EAGVTQSPTHLIKTRGQQATLRCSPISGHTSVYWYQQALGLGLQFLLWYDEGEERNRGNFPPRFSGRQFPNYSSELNVNALELEDSALYLCASSPYARPSYEQYFGPGTRLTVT.

This clone was seen only once. The chain recombines TRBV4-3 with TRBJ2-7; D gene uncertain. The V end lost 1 base, the J end lost 1 base, and 14 bases lay between the germline ends. CDR1 and CDR2 (germline): LGHNA, YSLEER. CDR3 length: 16 amino acids. The CDR3 coding sequence is TGCGCCAGCAGCCAAGTTGCCGGCCTTAGATCCTACGAGCAGTACTTC. This sequence encodes CASSQVAGLRSYEQYF.

There are a few counts of this clone. V is TRBV7-3 and J is TRBJ2-7; 12 bases fit TRBD2. Germline values: CDR1 SGHTA, CDR2 FQGTGA. CDR3 size: 15 residues. The V segment lost 5 bases and the J segment 4 bases; nucleotides outside the gene matches: 6. CDR3 in DNA: TGTGCCAGCAGCCAGGGACTAGCGGGCTCTTACGAGCAGTACTTC. Amino acids: CASSQGLAGSYEQYF.

This chain joins TRBV9 and TRBJ2-2; 8 bases are a match to TRBD2. CDR1 and CDR2 from the germline V gene are SGDLS and YYNGEE. The CDR3 has 16 residues. The trim removed 1 base at V and 3 bases at J, leaving 5 bases unmatched. The chain's CDR3 is CASSVLHGGDTGELFF. CDR3 DNA sequence: TGTGCCAGCAGCGTACTCCACGGGGGGGACACCGGGGAGCTGTTTTTT.

J is TRBJ2-7 and V is TRBV27, with 8 bases lining up with TRBD2. The CDR3 spans 14 residues. V shed 3 bases, J shed 6 bases, and the junction held 7 bases outside the gene matches. Germline CDR1 is MNHEY and CDR2 is SMNVEV (reference sequence). CDR3 amino acids: CASSFHAGGREQYF. CDR3 coding DNA: TGTGCCAGCAGTTTCCATGCGGGAGGTCGCGAGCAGTACTTC.

This clone was seen just once. This chain uses TRBV7-2 with TRBJ2-2; D is unresolved. The CDR3 runs to 12 residues. CDR1 SGHTA and CDR2 FQGNSA come from the germline V gene. V was clipped by 3 bases and J by 8 bases, with 7 bases between them. Here the CDR3 reads CASSFLLGELFF. In nucleotides, the CDR3 is TGTGCCAGCAGCTTCCTACTGGGGGAGCTGTTTTTT.

V and J are TRBV5-8 and TRBJ2-1, with D perhaps matching TRBD1 (6 bases). V was trimmed by 0 bases and J by 2 bases, leaving 12 bases between them. This CDR3 comprises 16 residues. The germline V gene encodes CDR1 SGHTS and CDR2 YDEGEE. The CDR3 sequence is CASSLGDRLAYNEQFF. The CDR3 DNA follows: TGTGCCAGCAGCTTGGGAGACAGGCTAGCCTACAATGAGCAGTTCTTC.

This chain uses TRBV6-1 with TRBJ2-3; 13 nucleotides line up with TRBD2. The germline V gene has CDR1 MNHNS and CDR2 SASEGT. V trimming: 4 bases; J trimming: 5 bases; junction bases outside the gene matches: 6. The CDR3 runs to 16 residues. The CDR3 region is CASSGGLAGVQDTQYF. CDR3 bases: TGTGCCAGCAGTGGAGGACTAGCGGGAGTTCAAGATACGCAGTATTTT.

This rearrangement joins TRBV9 to TRBJ2-2; TRBD2 matches 9 bases. Germline V gives CDR1 SGDLS, CDR2 YYNGEE. CDR3 length equals 15 residues. The junction had 4 bases not matched to a gene; V was cut back by 2 bases and J by 5 bases. For the CDR3, the DNA is TGTGCCAGCAGCGTCCGGCGGGAGGGTACCGGGGAGCTGTTTTTT. Amino acid sequence: CASSVRREGTGELFF.

The chain has TRBV7-2 and TRBJ2-1; 10 bases are a match to TRBD1. CDR1 is SGHTA and CDR2 is FQGNSA in the germline V gene. J gave up 4 bases and V 5 bases, and 2 bases lay outside the gene matches. This CDR3 spans 14 amino acids. The CDR3 protein is CASSPGQGYNEQFF. CDR3 coding DNA: TGTGCCAGCAGCCCGGGACAGGGGTACAATGAGCAGTTCTTC.